This T cell receptor (beta chain) derives from a study of beta chain features in type 1 diabetes. For this clone: Antigen specificity is unknown.

The study, taken as a whole, reports: The naive, central memory and Treg TCRB repertoires looked more alike in patients than they did in healthy donors. Significant though moderate, a shortening of TCRB CDR3s appeared in all four CD4+ subsets of Type 1 diabetes patients. Shorter templates might be favored by PCR, and equally so in patients and in controls.

Investigators reverse transcribed all isolated RNA, so they sequenced expressed TCRB transcripts. Assay: immunoSEQ multiplex PCR; the TCRdb copy retains only in-frame clones and omits some. In the table there are approximately 200,000 clones, around 9.6% of which are singletons. Central memory, naive, regulatory and stem cell-like memory CD4+ cells were sorted by CD45RO/CCR7/CD25/CD127/CD95/CD27. V gave up 4 bases and J gave up 5 bases; unmatched junction bases: 6. Germline V gene lookup returns CDR1 SGHRS and CDR2 YFSETQ. The CDR3 runs 14 residues. The sample consisted of naive CD4+ T cells from blood. The TCR originated in a woman younger than 30 in good health. J is TRBJ2-3 and V is TRBV5-1; the match to TRBD1 covers 8 bases. This CDR3 is CASSQDRVGDTQYF. CDR3 in DNA: TGCGCCAGCAGCCAGGACAGGGTGGGAGATACGCAGTATTTT.